The clone carrying this T cell receptor beta chain turned up a few times. Its antigen remains unidentified. The protocol was immunoSEQ multiplex PCR, while the TCRdb copy is restricted to in-frame clones and leaves out a portion. Among about 960,000 clones listed, about three quarters were seen once. CD4+ cell separation produced CD45RA+ naive and CD45RA-negative memory subsets. The sample belongs to a study of shared clonotypes between healthy human individuals. Overall study findings and caveats: Despite large depth, sorted-subset datasets appeared incompletely sequenced. An effect of sequencing depth on clonotype sharing among donors was expected. Enrolling few donors narrowed the genetic and exposure-history diversity that was represented.

V dropped 5 bases and J dropped 3 bases, with 14 bases sitting between them. There are 15 residues in the CDR3. CDR1 is MNHNS and CDR2 is SASEGT in the germline V gene. Sequenced material: memory CD4+ T cells sorted from blood. Subset specified: CD45RA-negative fraction. The V call is TRBV6-1, the J call TRBJ1-5; D is uncertain. The clonotype originates from a man aged 18 to 35 in good health. CDR3 DNA sequence: TGTGCCAGCAGTAACGGGAATAGCCCCAATCAGCCCCAGCATTTT. As protein: CASSNGNSPNQPQHF.